The entry below describes one TCR beta chain. The antigen is not known. This entry is derived from a study of cytomegalovirus exposure and HLA in healthy donors. The CDR3 totals 17 residues. Germline CDR1 is LGHNA and CDR2 is YSLEER. The V segment lost 0 bases and the J segment 5 bases; nucleotides outside the gene matches: 7. Study-wide results and caveats: According to a later analysis, most TCR beta chains associated with CMV appeared HLA-restricted.

Primers for the PCR totalled 60 Vbeta and 13 Jbeta. The repertoire was sequenced with immunoSEQ multiplex PCR; TCRdb's copy has only in-frame clones and lacks some. Here the sample spans tens of thousands of clones, around 84% being singletons. The sequencing input was PBMCs. This receptor was obtained from a male donor in good health and CMV-seronegative. The chain is built from TRBV4-3 and TRBJ1-2; the match to TRBD1 covers 12 bases. CDR3 bases: TGCGCCAGCAGCCAAGACTCGACGGGACAGGGGGCGTATGGCTACACCTTC. It translates to CASSQDSTGQGAYGYTF.